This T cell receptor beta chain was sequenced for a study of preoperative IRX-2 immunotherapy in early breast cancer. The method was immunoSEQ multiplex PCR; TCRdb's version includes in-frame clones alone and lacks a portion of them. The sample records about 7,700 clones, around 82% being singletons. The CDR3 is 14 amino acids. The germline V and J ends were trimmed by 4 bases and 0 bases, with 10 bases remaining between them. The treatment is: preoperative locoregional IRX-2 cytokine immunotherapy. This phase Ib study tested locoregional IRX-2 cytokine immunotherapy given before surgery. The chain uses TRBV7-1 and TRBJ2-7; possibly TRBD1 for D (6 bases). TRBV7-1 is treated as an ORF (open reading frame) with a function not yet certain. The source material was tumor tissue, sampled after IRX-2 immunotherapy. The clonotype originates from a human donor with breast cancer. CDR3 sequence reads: CASSLLGASYEQYF. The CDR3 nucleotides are TGTGCCAGCAGCTTGCTGGGGGCCTCCTACGAGCAGTACTTC.